The 26 T cell receptor beta chains given below trace back to one sample, sequenced in a study of blood T cell repertoires in COVID-19. The method was immunoSEQ multiplex PCR; TCRdb's version includes in-frame clones alone and lacks a portion of them. The profile shows more than 150,000 clones, about 87% of them singletons. Source material: peripheral blood. The source is a woman aged 18-29 years who had recovered from COVID-19.

This rearrangement joins TRBV9 to TRBJ2-5; D ambiguous. The V gene lost 4 bases and the J gene lost 2 bases, with 6 bases spanning the gap. Germline V gene data show CDR1 as SGDLS and CDR2 as YYNGEE. This CDR3 contains 12 residues. This CDR3 reads CASSSVQETQYF. The CDR3 nucleotides read TGTGCCAGCAGCTCAGTTCAAGAGACCCAGTACTTC.

This chain uses TRBV4-3 with TRBJ2-5; D is possibly TRBD2 (5 bases). V was trimmed by 0 bases and J by 5 bases, leaving 7 bases between them. Germline CDR1 reads LGHNA; CDR2 reads YSLEER. The CDR3 consists of 13 residues. CDR3 DNA: TGCGCCAGCAGCCAAGATAGGAGGGAGACCCAGTACTTC. It codes for CASSQDRRETQYF.

The V and J genes are TRBV5-6 and TRBJ2-7; a weak D match, TRBD1 (5 bases). The germline V and J ends were trimmed by 4 bases and 7 bases, with 12 bases remaining between them. This CDR3 contains 12 residues. The V gene's germline CDR1 is SGHDT and CDR2 YYEEEE. The CDR3 DNA sequence: TGTGCCAGCAGCATGACAAAGGGGGAGCAGTACGTC. It specifies CASSMTKGEQYV.

This chain joins TRBV30 and TRBJ1-4, with D hard to call. The germline V and J ends were trimmed by 0 bases and 7 bases, with 6 bases remaining between them. Germline CDR1 and CDR2: GTSNPN and SVGIG (reference sequence). The CDR3 runs 12 residues. The CDR3 nucleotides read TGTGCCTGGAGTGTACGGGTTGAAAAACTGTTTTTT. Amino acids: CAWSVRVEKLFF.

The CDR3: CATSRVEGGVTEAFF. In DNA, the CDR3 is TGTGCCACCAGCAGAGTGGAGGGAGGCGTCACTGAAGCTTTCTTT. The V and J genes are TRBV15 and TRBJ1-1; D remains ambiguous. Deletions cut 1 base from V and 4 bases from J, with 13 bases between. The length of the CDR3 is 15 residues. The germline V gene encodes CDR1 LNHNV and CDR2 YYDKDF (reference sequence).

This clone was detected once. J is TRBJ1-5 and V is TRBV18, with 9 nucleotides matching TRBD1. The V gene's germline CDR1 is KGHSH and CDR2 LQKENI. This CDR3 comprises 16 residues. The V and J ends lost 5 bases and 0 bases, in that order; junction bases with no gene match: 5. CDR3 nucleotides: TGTGCCAGCTCATCGGACAGGGGTTATAGCAATCAGCCCCAGCATTTT. Its translation is CASSSDRGYSNQPQHF.

J is TRBJ2-3 and V is TRBV5-1, with D tentatively TRBD1 (6 bases). Looked up from germline, CDR1 is SGHRS and CDR2 is YFSETQ. V was trimmed by 2 bases and J by 3 bases, leaving 16 bases between them. The CDR3 loop spans 16 amino acids. The CDR3 nucleotides are TGCGCCAGCAGCTTCACAGTGGATAGGGGGACAGATACGCAGTATTTT. Its translation is CASSFTVDRGTDTQYF.

This sequence joins TRBV6-2 or TRBV6-3 and TRBJ2-5, with 9 bases that match TRBD2. J lost 2 bases, V lost 4 bases, and 8 bases had no gene match. The CDR3 spans 16 residues. Germline loops: CDR1 MNHEY, CDR2 SVGEGT. Written as DNA, the CDR3 is TGTGCCAGCAGTTTCGAGACTAGCGGCTTACAAGAGACCCAGTACTTC. Its translation is CASSFETSGLQETQYF.

The chain combines TRBV7-2 with TRBJ2-7; possibly TRBD2 for D (5 bases). The CDR3 consists of 13 residues. Germline-derived CDR1 and CDR2 are SGHTA and FQGNSA. With 2 bases removed from V and 4 bases from J, the gap between germline ends came to 9 bases. CDR3 in DNA: TGTGCCAGCAGCTTACAGCGGAATTACGAGCAGTACTTC. It translates to CASSLQRNYEQYF.

The CDR3 sequence: CASSQGTGGKEQYF. DNA of the CDR3: TGCGCCAGCAGCCAAGGGACAGGGGGAAAAGAGCAGTACTTC. The chain is built from TRBV4-1 and TRBJ2-7; TRBD1 matches at 10 bases. V shed 1 base, J shed 7 bases, and the junction held 4 bases outside the gene matches. CDR3 length: 14 residues. Looked up from germline, CDR1 is MGHRA and CDR2 is YSYEKL.

This chain uses TRBV10-3 with TRBJ1-3, with 9 bases matching TRBD1. CDR1 and CDR2 (germline): ENHRY, SYGVKD. V dropped 6 bases and J dropped 2; count of bases not matched to a gene: 8. CDR3 length: 16 amino acids. The CDR3 reads CAIRKNRDRAGNTIYF. CDR3 sequence (DNA): TGTGCCATCAGAAAGAACCGGGACAGGGCTGGAAACACCATATATTTT.

The chain couples TRBV3-1 (or the pseudogene TRBV3-2) to TRBJ2-7; the D is unclear. Between the trimmed V and J ends, which lost 1 base and 2 bases, there was a span of 9 bases. Per germline, CDR1 LGHDT and CDR2 YNNKEL (reference sequence). This CDR3 spans 14 amino acids. This CDR3 is CASSQVPLAYEQYF. DNA for the CDR3: TGTGCCAGCAGCCAAGTGCCCCTAGCCTACGAGCAGTACTTC.

The chain carries TRBV15 and TRBJ1-5; D remains unclear. V was trimmed by 5 bases and J by 6 bases, leaving 11 bases between them. This CDR3 spans 13 amino acids. From germline, CDR1 is LNHNV and CDR2 YYDKDF (reference sequence). The CDR3 here is CATSPSRGQPQHF. The CDR3 region has the DNA TGTGCCACCAGCCCTTCTCGGGGTCAGCCCCAGCATTTT. The full variable domain, rest sourced from reference TRBV15 and TRBJ1-5, is DAMVIQNPRYQVTQFGKPVTLSCSQTLNHNVMYWYQQKSSQAPKLLFHYYDKDFNNEADTPDNFQSRRPNTSFCFLDIRSPGLGDTAMYLCATSPSRGQPQHFGDGTRLSIL.

V and J are TRBV4-3 and TRBJ2-6; 11 nucleotides match TRBD1. The ends lost 6 bases at V and 3 bases at J; junction bases unmatched: 7. In germline, CDR1 is LGHNA, CDR2 YSLEER. The CDR3 loop spans 17 amino acids. The CDR3 region is CASSPGTGGGGANVLTF. CDR3 sequence (DNA): TGCGCCAGCAGTCCCGGGACAGGGGGTGGTGGGGCCAACGTCCTGACTTTC.

CDR3 nucleotides: TGTGCCAGCAGTATAGCGGGAGGTCCCTACAATGAGCAGTTCTTC. Amino acid sequence: CASSIAGGPYNEQFF. The chain recombines TRBV7-6 with TRBJ2-1; 10 bases map to TRBD2. This CDR3 contains 15 residues. J lost 2 bases, V lost 6 bases, and 4 bases had no gene match. Looked up from germline, CDR1 is SGHVS and CDR2 is FNYEAQ.

The V gene is TRBV5-1, the J gene TRBJ2-7; 9 bases fit TRBD2. This CDR3 has 15 residues. V lost 0 bases, J lost 5 bases, and 6 bases stayed unmatched. Per the germline V gene, CDR1 is SGHRS and CDR2 is YFSETQ. CDR3 nucleotide sequence: TGCGCCAGCAGCTTGGTTGCTAGCGGGGTGGACGAGCAGTACTTC. Protein: CASSLVASGVDEQYF. Full variable domain (rest looked up from reference TRBV5-1 and TRBJ2-7): KAGVTQTPRYLIKTRGQQVTLSCSPISGHRSVSWYQQTPGQGLQFLFEYFSETQRNKGNFPGRFSGRQFSNSRSEMNVSTLELGDSALYLCASSLVASGVDEQYFGPGTRLTVT.

The chain is built from TRBV11-2 and TRBJ2-3; TRBD2 is a possible D gene (7 bases). Germline values: CDR1 SGHAT, CDR2 FQNNGV. V dropped 9 bases and J dropped 2 bases, with 15 bases sitting between them. CDR3 length: 14 residues. CDR3 nucleotides: TGTGCCAGTCAAGGGGGGGGCGTCACAGATACGCAGTATTTT. It codes for CASQGGGVTDTQYF. The full variable domain, rest sourced from reference TRBV11-2 and TRBJ2-3, is EAGVAQSPRYKIIEKRQSVAFWCNPISGHATLYWYQQILGQGPKLLIQFQNNGVVDDSQLPKDRFSAERLKGVDSTLKIQPAKLEDSAVYLCASQGGGVTDTQYFGPGTRLTVL.

V usage is TRBV13 and J usage is TRBJ2-1; possible D gene TRBD2, 5 bases. V was pared by 6 bases and J by 7 bases, with 10 bases between. The CDR3 length is 12 residues. CDR1 is PRHDT and CDR2 is FYEKMQ in the germline V gene (reference sequence). CDR3 bases: TGTGCCAGCAGTCGAAGAGGGAATGAGCAGTTCTTC. As protein: CASSRRGNEQFF.

In this sample, this clone turned up once. The chain employs TRBV24-1 and TRBJ2-7; D unresolved. CDR1 is KGHDR, CDR2 SFDVKD, per germline. The CDR3 totals 11 residues. V dropped 6 bases and J dropped 5 bases, with 7 bases sitting between them. The CDR3 loop is CATSHRDEQYV. As DNA, the CDR3 is TGTGCCACCAGTCACCGGGACGAGCAGTACGTC.

J is TRBJ2-3 and V is TRBV24-1; a weak D match, TRBD2 (5 bases). Germline lookup yields CDR1 KGHDR and CDR2 SFDVKD. Trimming took off 0 bases at V and 6 bases at J, with 6 bases between the two ends. There are 13 residues in the CDR3. CDR3 DNA sequence: TGTGCCACCAGTGATTTGAGAGGGGATACGCAGTATTTT. This translates into CATSDLRGDTQYF.

The rearrangement uses TRBV15 and TRBJ2-1; 14 positions agree with TRBD2. Looked up from germline, CDR1 is LNHNV and CDR2 is YYDKDF (reference sequence). V lost 3 bases to trimming and J lost 4 bases; unmatched junction nucleotides: 8. CDR3 length: 18 residues. CDR3 DNA sequence: TGTGCCACCAGCAGCGCGGGACTAGCGGGAGTGGGTTACAATGAGCAGTTCTTC. It codes for CATSSAGLAGVGYNEQFF.

The chain is built from TRBV27 and TRBJ1-1; TRBD1 might be the D (5 bases). CDR3 length: 11 residues. The germline CDR1 and CDR2 sequences are MNHEY and SMNVEV (reference sequence). Deletions cut 7 bases from V and 10 bases from J, with 13 bases between. This CDR3 reads CASMGWGVAFF. DNA for the CDR3: TGTGCCAGCATGGGATGGGGGGTAGCTTTCTTT.

The J gene is TRBJ1-2, the V gene TRBV27; TRBD1 matches at 7 bases. Per germline, CDR1 MNHEY and CDR2 SMNVEV (reference sequence). This CDR3 has 13 residues. V trimming: 5 bases; J trimming: 7 bases; junction bases outside the gene matches: 7. The CDR3 sequence is CASSLRQGRGYTF. Written as DNA, the CDR3 is TGTGCCAGCAGTCTCCGACAGGGTCGTGGCTACACCTTC.

CDR3 in amino acids: CASSLWTSGEETQYF. CDR3 in DNA: TGTGCCAGCAGCCTGTGGACTAGCGGGGAAGAGACCCAGTACTTC. The rearrangement links TRBV5-6 to TRBJ2-5; 12 positions match TRBD2. This CDR3 region has 15 residues. Germline lookup yields CDR1 SGHDT and CDR2 YYEEEE. Losses at the gene ends were 4 bases for V and 3 bases for J; bases not matched to a gene: 4.

The chain has TRBV7-2 and TRBJ1-5; D is ambiguous. Between the trimmed V and J ends, which lost 3 bases and 1 base, there was a span of 7 bases. Germline V gene data show CDR1 as SGHTA and CDR2 as FQGNSA. The CDR3 contains 14 residues. This CDR3 is CASSFVQSNQPQHF. In DNA form, the CDR3 reads TGTGCCAGCAGCTTCGTGCAGAGCAATCAGCCCCAGCATTTT.

The chain recombines TRBV27 with TRBJ1-5; TRBD1 agrees at 7 bases. Looked up from germline, CDR1 is MNHEY and CDR2 is SMNVEV (reference sequence). Trimming at V came to 8 bases and at J to 4 bases, leaving 11 bases not matched to a gene. The CDR3 has 15 residues. In nucleotides, the CDR3 is TGTGCCAGCTCCGCGACAGGGTTTTTAAATCAGCCCCAGCATTTT. Amino acids: CASSATGFLNQPQHF.